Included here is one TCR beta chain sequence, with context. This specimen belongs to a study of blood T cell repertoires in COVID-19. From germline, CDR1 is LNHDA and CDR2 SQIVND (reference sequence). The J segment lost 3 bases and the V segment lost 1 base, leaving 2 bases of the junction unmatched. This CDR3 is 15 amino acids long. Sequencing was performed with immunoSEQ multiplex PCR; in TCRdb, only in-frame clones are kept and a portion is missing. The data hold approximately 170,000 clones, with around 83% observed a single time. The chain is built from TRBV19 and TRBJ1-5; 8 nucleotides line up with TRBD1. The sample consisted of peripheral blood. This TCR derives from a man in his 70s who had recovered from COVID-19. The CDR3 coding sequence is TGTGCCAGTAGTATAGCAGGGGGCAACAATCAGCCCCAGCATTTT. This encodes CASSIAGGNNQPQHF.